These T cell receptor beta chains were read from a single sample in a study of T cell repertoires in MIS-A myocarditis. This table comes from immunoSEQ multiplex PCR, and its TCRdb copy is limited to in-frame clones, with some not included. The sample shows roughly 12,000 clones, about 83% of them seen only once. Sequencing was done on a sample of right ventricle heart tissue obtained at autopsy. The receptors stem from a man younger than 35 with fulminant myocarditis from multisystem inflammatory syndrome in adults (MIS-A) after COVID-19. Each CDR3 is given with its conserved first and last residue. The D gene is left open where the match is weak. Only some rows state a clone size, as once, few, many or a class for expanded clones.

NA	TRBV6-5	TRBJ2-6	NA	CASSYTLDSGANVLTF	TGTGCCAGCAGTTACACTCTAGACTCTGGGGCCAACGTCCTGACTTTC
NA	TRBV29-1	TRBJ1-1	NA	CSVVGGFF	TGCAGCGTTGTGGGTGGTTTTTTT
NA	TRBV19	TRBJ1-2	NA	CASSFAFRGYYGYTF	TGTGCCAGTAGCTTCGCCTTCAGGGGATATTATGGCTACACCTTC
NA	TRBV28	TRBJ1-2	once	CASSRHEKYGYTF	TGTGCCAGCAGTCGACACGAAAAGTATGGCTACACCTTC
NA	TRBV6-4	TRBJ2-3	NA	CASSEKGMEDTQYF	TGTGCCAGCAGTGAGAAGGGGATGGAAGATACGCAGTATTTT
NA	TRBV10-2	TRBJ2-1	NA	CASRSPGLSYNEQFF	TGCGCCAGCAGATCCCCGGGACTTTCCTACAATGAGCAGTTCTTC
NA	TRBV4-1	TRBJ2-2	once	CASSQGQNTGELFF	TGCGCCAGCAGCCAAGGACAGAACACCGGGGAGCTGTTTTTT
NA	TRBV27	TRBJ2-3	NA	CASSPIPLSASTDTQYF	TGTGCCAGCAGTCCAATCCCCCTTAGCGCTAGCACAGATACGCAGTATTTT
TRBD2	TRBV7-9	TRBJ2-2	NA	CASSYRGTSENTGELFF	TGTGCCAGCAGCTACCGAGGGACTAGCGAGAACACCGGGGAGCTGTTTTTT
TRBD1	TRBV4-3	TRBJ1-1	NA	CASSNRGRTEAFF	TGCGCCAGCAGCAACAGGGGCCGCACTGAAGCTTTCTTT
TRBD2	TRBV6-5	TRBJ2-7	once	CASSYLSGRSPHEQYF	TGTGCCAGCAGTTACTTAAGCGGGAGATCCCCACACGAGCAGTACTTC
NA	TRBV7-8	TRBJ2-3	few	CASSLDRRDTQYF	TGTGCCAGCAGCTTAGACAGGAGAGATACGCAGTATTTT
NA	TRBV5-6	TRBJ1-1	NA	CASSWGSERTEAFF	TGTGCCAGCAGCTGGGGGTCCGAAAGGACTGAAGCTTTCTTT
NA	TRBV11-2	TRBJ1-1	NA	CASSQSTGGTEAFF	TGTGCCAGCAGCCAATCTACGGGCGGGACTGAAGCTTTCTTT
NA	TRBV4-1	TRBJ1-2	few	CASSQGRGGYTF	TGCGCCAGCAGCCAAGGGAGGGGCGGCTACACCTTC
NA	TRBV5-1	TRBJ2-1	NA	CASSLRQIAQGGHNEQFF	TGCGCCAGCAGCTTGCGACAAATAGCACAGGGTGGCCACAATGAGCAGTTCTTC
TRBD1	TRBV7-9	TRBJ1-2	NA	CASSPQTGDGYTF	TGTGCCAGCAGCCCCCAGACAGGGGATGGCTACACCTTC
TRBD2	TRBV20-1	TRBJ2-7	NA	CSASWLAGSYEQYF	TGCAGTGCTAGTTGGCTAGCGGGGTCCTACGAGCAGTACTTC
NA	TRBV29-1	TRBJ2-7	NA	CSVGEGDYYEQYF	TGCAGCGTAGGAGAGGGGGATTACTACGAGCAGTACTTC
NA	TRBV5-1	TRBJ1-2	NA	CASSLEDFHGYTF	TGCGCCAGCAGCTTGGAGGACTTCCATGGCTACACCTTC
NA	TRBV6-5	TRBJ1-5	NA	CASSLGQYNQPQHF	TGTGCCAGCAGTTTAGGACAGTACAATCAGCCCCAGCATTTT
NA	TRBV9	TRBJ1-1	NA	CASSVGRDRTEAFF	TGTGCCAGCAGCGTAGGGCGGGATCGGACTGAAGCTTTCTTT
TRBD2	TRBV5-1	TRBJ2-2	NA	CASSRGLAGVGGELFF	TGCGCCAGCAGCCGGGGACTAGCGGGAGTAGGCGGGGAGCTGTTTTTT
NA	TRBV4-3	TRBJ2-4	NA	CASSQDLGPKNIQYF	TGCGCCAGCAGCCAAGATCTCGGCCCCAAAAACATTCAGTACTTC
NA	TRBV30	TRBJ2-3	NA	CACTLELDTQYF	TGTGCCTGCACGCTAGAACTAGATACGCAGTATTTT
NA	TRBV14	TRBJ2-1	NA	CASSQVRGRGEQFF	TGTGCCAGCAGCCAAGTTCGGGGAAGGGGTGAGCAGTTCTTC
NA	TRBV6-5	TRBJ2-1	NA	CASSPPVGAGEQFF	TGTGCCAGCAGCCCGCCCGTAGGGGCTGGAGAGCAGTTCTTC
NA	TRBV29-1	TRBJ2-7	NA	CSVTGTAFEQYF	TGCAGCGTGACCGGGACGGCCTTCGAGCAGTACTTC
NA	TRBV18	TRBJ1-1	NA	CASSPIFATANTEAFF	TGTGCCAGCTCACCAATTTTTGCGACAGCTAACACTGAAGCTTTCTTT
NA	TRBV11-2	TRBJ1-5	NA	CASSLTQGNQPQHF	TGTGCCAGCAGCCTAACCCAGGGGAATCAGCCCCAGCATTTT
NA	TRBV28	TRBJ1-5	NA	CASSLVRIGGEPQHF	TGTGCCAGCAGCCTGGTCCGTATCGGGGGGGAGCCCCAGCATTTT
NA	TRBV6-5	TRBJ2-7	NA	CASSYAGGVYEQYF	TGTGCCAGCAGTTACGCAGGGGGGGTTTACGAGCAGTACTTC
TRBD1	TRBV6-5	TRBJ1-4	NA	CASLRDRNEKLFF	TGTGCCAGCCTCCGGGACAGGAATGAAAAACTGTTTTTT
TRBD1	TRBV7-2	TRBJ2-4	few	CASSFTFGDRVVIQYF	TGTGCCAGCAGCTTCACATTCGGGGACAGGGTAGTCATTCAGTACTTC
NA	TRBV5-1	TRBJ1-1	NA	CASSLVPRKGTEAFF	TGCGCCAGCAGCTTGGTACCCAGAAAGGGGACTGAAGCTTTCTTT
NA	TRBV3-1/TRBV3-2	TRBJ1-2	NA	CASSQGANYGYTF	TGTGCCAGCAGCCAGGGAGCTAACTATGGCTACACCTTC
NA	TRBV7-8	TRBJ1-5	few	CASSLLAPQPQHF	TGTGCCAGCAGCTTACTCGCGCCCCAGCCCCAGCATTTT
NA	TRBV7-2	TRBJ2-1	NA	CASSLERGDEQFF	TGTGCCAGCAGCTTAGAGAGGGGGGATGAGCAGTTCTTC
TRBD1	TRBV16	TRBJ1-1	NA	CASSPGGGRAFF	TGTGCCAGCAGCCCAGGGGGGGGACGAGCTTTCTTT
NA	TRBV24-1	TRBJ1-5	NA	CATKGSGMGQPQHF	TGTGCCACCAAAGGCAGTGGTATGGGGCAGCCCCAGCATTTT
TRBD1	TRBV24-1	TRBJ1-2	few	CATSDVGQGYGYTF	TGTGCCACCAGTGACGTGGGACAGGGCTATGGCTACACCTTC
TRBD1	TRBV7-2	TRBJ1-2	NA	CASSPTGGGNYGYTF	TGTGCCAGCAGTCCTACAGGGGGCGGTAACTATGGCTACACCTTC
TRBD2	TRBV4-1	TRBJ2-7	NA	CASSQDPPGLAGGLSKQYF	TGCGCCAGCAGCCAAGATCCCCCGGGACTAGCGGGAGGGCTCAGTAAGCAGTACTTC
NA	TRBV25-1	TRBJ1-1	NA	CASSLQGITEAFF	TGCGCCAGCAGTCTTCAGGGAATAACTGAAGCTTTCTTT
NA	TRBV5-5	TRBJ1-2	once	CASSPRQSYGYTF	TGTGCCAGCAGCCCCCGCCAGTCCTATGGCTACACCTTC
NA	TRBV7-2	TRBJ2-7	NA	CASSLIRPASPYEQYF	TGTGCCAGCAGCTTAATTCGTCCGGCCTCACCCTACGAGCAGTACTTC
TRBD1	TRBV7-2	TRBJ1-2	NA	CASSPLGDRGYGYTF	TGTGCCAGCAGCCCCCTAGGGGACAGGGGCTATGGCTACACCTTC
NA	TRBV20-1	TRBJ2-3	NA	CSARGLDTQYF	TGCAGTGCTAGAGGCTTAGATACGCAGTATTTT
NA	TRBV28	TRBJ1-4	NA	CASSLYQGNPRWGLFF	TGTGCCAGCAGTCTCTACCAGGGAAACCCTAGGTGGGGACTGTTTTTT
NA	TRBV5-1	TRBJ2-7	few	CASSLGDIGSYEQYF	TGCGCCAGCAGCTTGGGGGACATAGGCTCCTACGAGCAGTACTTC
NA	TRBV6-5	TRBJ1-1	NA	CASSYRTEAFF	TGTGCCAGCAGTTATCGGACTGAAGCTTTCTTT
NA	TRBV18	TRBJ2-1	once	CASSLQGSSYNEQFF	TGTGCCAGCTCACTACAGGGCAGCTCCTACAATGAGCAGTTCTTC
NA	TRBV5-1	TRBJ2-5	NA	CASSFGGYQETQYF	TGCGCCAGCAGCTTCGGAGGATACCAAGAGACCCAGTACTTC
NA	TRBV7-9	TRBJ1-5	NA	CASSLVSGGSNQPQHF	TGTGCCAGCAGCTTAGTCTCGGGGGGCAGCAATCAGCCCCAGCATTTT
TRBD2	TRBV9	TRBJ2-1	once	CASSASGRPSNEQFF	TGTGCCAGCAGCGCCAGCGGGAGGCCCTCCAATGAGCAGTTCTTC
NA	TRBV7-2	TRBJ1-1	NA	CASIPAGGNTEAFF	TGTGCCAGCATCCCCGCGGGCGGGAACACTGAAGCTTTCTTT
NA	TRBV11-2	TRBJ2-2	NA	CASSLRGATAGELFF	TGTGCCAGCAGCCTGCGAGGGGCTACAGCCGGGGAGCTGTTTTTT
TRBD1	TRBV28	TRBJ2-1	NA	CASSFAGQGMTYNEQFF	TGTGCCAGCAGTTTTGCCGGACAGGGTATGACCTACAATGAGCAGTTCTTC
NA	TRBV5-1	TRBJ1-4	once	CASSLREITNEKLFF	TGCGCCAGCAGCTTACGGGAAATAACTAATGAAAAACTGTTTTTT